This TCR beta chain originates from a study of T-cell reconstitution after alpha-beta-depleted transplantation in children. Findings and caveats of the study: Counts and diversity of T cells one year after transplant came mostly from newly produced T cells. About two months after transplant, alpha-beta T cells reportedly came from several hundred expanded graft clones.

As it was prepared, the TCRbeta library received unique molecular identifiers. TCRdb called the PCR reads again in MiXCR, with one record for every CDR3 protein. Seen here are some 200,000 distinct CDR3 sequences, roughly 9.1% observed once, and the top ten hold roughly 36%. This clonotype appeared a few times. Its antigen is undetermined. Trimming at V came to 3 bases and at J to 1 base, leaving 10 bases not matched to a gene. The CDR3 has 19 residues. CDR1 and CDR2 from the germline V gene are SGHRS and YFSETQ. The receptor was isolated from a male patient between 2 and 15 years old who had a stem cell transplant for acute myeloid leukemia, so the T cells may come from the graft donor. The sequenced sample was PBMCs, mostly from graft donor cells, obtained 360 days after TCRalphabeta/CD19-depleted stem cell transplant. The chain couples TRBV5-1 to TRBJ2-2, with 12 bases that match TRBD2. For the CDR3, the DNA is TGCGCCAGCAGCTCACTGACTAGCGGGAGAATTCGGAACACCGGGGAGCTGTTTTTT. Translated: CASSSLTSGRIRNTGELFF.